This T cell receptor (beta chain) originates from a study of Ad26.COV2.S vaccination and SARS-CoV-2 variants. Here immunoSEQ multiplex PCR was the method, and the copy in TCRdb shows in-frame clones only, minus some. The sample contains a few hundred thousand clones, about 92% of which appear only once. Specified treatment: about 20 received Ad26.COV2.S at low or high dose, single or two shots; 5 received placebo; per-sample allocation not given. The samples date from day 63 after the first vaccine or placebo injection. The CDR3 is 14 amino acids. Germline V gene sequence: CDR1 SEHNR, CDR2 FQNEAQ (reference sequence). V lost 3 bases and J lost 12, with 15 bases in between.

The clonotype comes from a person aged 18-60 years who received the Ad26.COV2.S COVID-19 vaccine or a placebo. The chain links TRBV7-9 to TRBJ2-6; D ambiguous. Here the sequenced sample was peripheral blood, taken in a trial of Ad26.COV2.S vaccine versus placebo. CDR3 region: CASSFIGSDPVLTF. DNA for the CDR3: TGTGCCAGCAGCTTTATTGGGTCCGATCCCGTCCTGACTTTC.